This T cell receptor beta chain was sequenced during a study of shared clonotypes between healthy human individuals. Broader study findings: Non-shared clonotypes had lower generation probabilities than clonotypes shared by all four sorted-subset donors.

Regarding this clone: Its antigen is as yet unknown.

Germline V gene lookup returns CDR1 SGHRS and CDR2 YFSETQ. This CDR3 comprises 15 residues. Trimming cost V 7 bases and J 0 bases, with 11 bases left between them. Naive CD8 populations comprised CD45RO-negative cells positively selected for CCR7, excluding terminally differentiated effector memory CD45RA+ cells. The assay was immunoSEQ multiplex PCR, and TCRdb's table has in-frame clones only and misses some. The sample lists roughly 2 million clones, over 85% occurring once. This clonotype was sampled from a man aged 18 to 29 in good health. The specimen was naive CD8+ T cells sorted from blood. The chain employs TRBV5-1 and TRBJ2-6; D not resolved. CDR3 region: CASRMLGSGANVLTF. The CDR3 DNA follows: TGCGCCAGCCGCATGTTGGGCTCTGGGGCCAACGTCCTGACTTTC.